Listed below are T cell receptor beta chains from one sample, sequenced in a study of relationships among human T cell subsets. TCRdb processed the multiplex PCR reads anew with MiXCR; each CDR3 protein has one entry. This sample has a few thousand distinct CDR3 sequences, with less than 80% found just once. The sample taken for sequencing was CD8+ T cells sorted from blood. Receptors were obtained from a man aged 40-50 years in good health. The CDR3 runs from the conserved cysteine through the conserved F or W. A D gene is named only where the DNA matches it firmly. Clone size is stated in some rows and not others, as once, few, many or a class when expanded.

clone_size j_call d_call v_call cdr3_aa cdr3_nt
few TRBJ2-7 TRBD1 TRBV3-1 CASSHGQASYEQYF TGTGCCAGCAGCCACGGACAGGCGTCCTACGAGCAGTACTTC
medium-sized TRBJ2-7 . TRBV7-8 CASSLEGGGSYEQYF TGTGCCAGCAGTTTAGAGGGGGGCGGCTCCTACGAGCAGTACTTC
. TRBJ1-1 . TRBV29-1 CSVEVGGEAFF TGCAGCGTTGAAGTGGGGGGTGAAGCTTTCTTT
. TRBJ2-3 TRBD2 TRBV13 CASSLSKAGVTTDTQYF TGTGCCAGCAGCCTTTCGAAAGCGGGAGTTACCACAGATACGCAGTATTTT
. TRBJ2-7 TRBD2 TRBV2 CASTGLVSYEQYF TGTGCCAGTACGGGACTAGTTTCCTACGAGCAGTACTTC
few TRBJ2-1 . TRBV4-1 CASASVDRTSIAYNEQFF TGCGCCAGCGCCTCGGTGGACAGGACTAGCATCGCCTACAATGAGCAGTTCTTC
few TRBJ2-1 TRBD2 TRBV6-5 CASSETSGAGNEQFF TGTGCCAGCAGTGAGACCAGCGGGGCTGGTAATGAGCAGTTCTTC
. TRBJ2-3 . TRBV7-8 CASRMASSSTDTQYF TGTGCCAGCAGGATGGCTAGTTCCTCAACAGATACGCAGTATTTT
few TRBJ2-1 . TRBV24-1 CATSDHGYNEQFF TGTGCCACCAGTGATCACGGATACAATGAGCAGTTCTTC
. TRBJ2-1 TRBD2 TRBV28 CASLTSGLAGSPHNEQFF TGTGCCAGCCTCACCTCGGGACTAGCGGGGTCCCCCCACAATGAGCAGTTCTTC
. TRBJ2-7 . TRBV10-1 CASSESTGYGEQYF TGCGCCAGCAGTGAGTCGACGGGGTACGGGGAGCAGTACTTC
. TRBJ2-7 . TRBV11-2 CASSSINGEILYF TGTGCCAGCAGCTCCATTAACGGGGAGATTCTGTACTTC
. TRBJ2-7 TRBD2 TRBV11-2 CASSWGGSNEQYF TGTGCCAGCAGCTGGGGAGGGAGCAACGAGCAGTACTTC
few TRBJ1-2 . TRBV7-9 CASSSSESYGYTF TGTGCCAGCAGCTCTTCAGAGTCCTATGGCTACACCTTC
. TRBJ2-1 TRBD2 TRBV14 CASSQDIAGGFDEQFF TGTGCCAGCAGCCAAGATATAGCGGGAGGATTCGATGAGCAGTTCTTC
. TRBJ2-7 TRBD2 TRBV10-3 CAITQLADSYEQYF TGTGCCATCACCCAACTAGCGGACTCCTACGAGCAGTACTTC
. TRBJ2-3 . TRBV19 CASSIVPFADTQYF TGTGCCAGTAGTATAGTCCCCTTCGCAGATACGCAGTATTTT
. TRBJ2-1 . TRBV12-3/TRBV12-4 CASTQEFGTPSDYNEQFF TGTGCCAGCACCCAAGAATTCGGGACACCATCCGACTACAATGAGCAGTTCTTC
. TRBJ2-1 . TRBV11-2 CASSLVGGGYNEQFF TGTGCCAGCAGCTTAGTGGGGGGCGGGTACAATGAGCAGTTCTTC
once TRBJ2-1 . TRBV19 CAEYITDPRDNEQFF TGTGCCGAATATATCACGGACCCCCGCGACAATGAGCAGTTCTTC
medium-sized TRBJ1-6 . TRBV5-1 CASSEEQAGRSPLHF TGCGCCAGCAGCGAGGAGCAGGCGGGGAGGTCACCCCTCCACTTT
. TRBJ1-1 . TRBV28 CASSLGLSTEAFF TGTGCCAGCAGCTTAGGGTTGAGCACTGAAGCTTTCTTT
. TRBJ2-5 . TRBV7-9 CASSTGLKETQYF TGTGCCAGCAGCACTGGACTCAAAGAGACCCAGTACTTC
few TRBJ2-2 . TRBV19 CASSARDFELEPTGELFF TGTGCCAGTAGTGCCCGGGACTTTGAACTAGAGCCCACCGGGGAGCTGTTTTTT
. TRBJ2-1 TRBD1 TRBV28 CASSSSTGYIVDEQFF TGTGCCAGCAGTTCGTCGACAGGGTATATAGTAGATGAGCAGTTCTTC
. TRBJ2-7 . TRBV28 CASSLNWEQYF TGTGCCAGCAGTTTGAACTGGGAGCAGTACTTC
once TRBJ2-7 . TRBV28 CASSLRLGPLSYEQYF TGTGCCAGCAGTTTACGGCTGGGGCCACTCTCTTACGAGCAGTACTTC
medium-sized TRBJ2-1 . TRBV11-2 CASSPLYNEQFF TGTGCCAGCAGCCCCTTGTACAATGAGCAGTTCTTC
. TRBJ2-3 . TRBV30 CAWSQRGTDTQYF TGTGCCTGGAGTCAGCGGGGCACAGATACGCAGTATTTT
. TRBJ1-5 . TRBV20-1 CSASKRNSNQPQHF TGCAGTGCTAGCAAACGAAATAGCAATCAGCCCCAGCATTTT
. TRBJ2-1 . TRBV19 CASSISGGGGQFF TGTGCCAGTAGTATAAGCGGAGGGGGTGGCCAGTTCTTC
. TRBJ2-3 . TRBV28 CASSATGLGDTQYF TGTGCCAGCAGCGCTACAGGGTTAGGAGATACGCAGTATTTT
. TRBJ2-1 TRBD2 TRBV7-9 CASSLAGTSGLEQFF TGTGCCAGCAGCTTAGCAGGGACTAGCGGGCTAGAGCAGTTCTTC
. TRBJ2-1 TRBD2 TRBV28 CASSQPGLAGLPVHYNEQFF TGTGCCAGCAGTCAACCCGGACTAGCGGGATTGCCCGTCCACTACAATGAGCAGTTCTTC
. TRBJ2-2 . TRBV14 CASSHPGGVGTGELFF TGTGCCAGCAGCCACCCCGGAGGGGTTGGCACCGGGGAGCTGTTTTTT
. TRBJ2-7 . TRBV12-3/TRBV12-4 CASTWAQGYEQYF TGTGCCAGCACCTGGGCACAGGGCTACGAGCAGTACTTC
medium-sized TRBJ1-2 . TRBV28 CASSFNFQTYGYTF TGTGCCAGCAGTTTCAACTTTCAGACCTATGGCTACACCTTC
. TRBJ2-2 . TRBV19 CASTLKFVTGNTGELFF TGTGCCAGTACCTTGAAATTCGTGACGGGGAACACCGGGGAGCTGTTTTTT
. TRBJ2-1 TRBD2 TRBV11-2 CASSFLAGGPYNEQFF TGTGCCAGCAGCTTTCTAGCGGGAGGGCCGTACAATGAGCAGTTCTTC
. TRBJ1-1 . TRBV2 CASSVQIGVGTEAFF TGTGCCAGCAGTGTTCAAATAGGGGTGGGCACTGAAGCTTTCTTT
. TRBJ2-7 TRBD2 TRBV4-1 CASSHREAYEQYF TGCGCCAGCAGCCATCGGGAGGCGTACGAGCAGTACTTC
. TRBJ2-1 . TRBV6-4 CASSDSAHNEQFF TGTGCCAGCAGTGACTCGGCACACAATGAGCAGTTCTTC
few TRBJ2-1 . TRBV15 CATSRDQRSEQFF TGTGCCACCAGCAGAGATCAGAGGAGTGAGCAGTTCTTC
. TRBJ2-7 . TRBV2 CASRPSGNRAYEQYF TGTGCCAGCAGGCCCTCAGGGAATAGGGCCTACGAGCAGTACTTC
. TRBJ2-3 . TRBV2 CASSEGGDTQYF TGTGCCAGCAGTGAAGGAGGGGATACGCAGTATTTT
. TRBJ2-5 TRBD1 TRBV10-2 CASGQAPGTQYF TGCGCCAGCGGACAGGCCCCAGGGACCCAGTACTTC
. TRBJ2-7 . TRBV29-1 CSDRVYNEQYF TGCAGCGATCGAGTCTATAACGAGCAGTACTTC